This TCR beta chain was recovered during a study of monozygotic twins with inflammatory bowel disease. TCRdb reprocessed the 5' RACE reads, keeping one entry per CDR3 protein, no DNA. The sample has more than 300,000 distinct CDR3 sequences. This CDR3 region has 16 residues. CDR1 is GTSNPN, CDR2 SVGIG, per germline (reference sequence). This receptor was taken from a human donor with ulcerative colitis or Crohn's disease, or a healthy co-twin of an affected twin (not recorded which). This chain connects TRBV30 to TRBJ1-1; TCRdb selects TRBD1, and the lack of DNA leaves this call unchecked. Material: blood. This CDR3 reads CAWSLGDRGYTTEAFF.